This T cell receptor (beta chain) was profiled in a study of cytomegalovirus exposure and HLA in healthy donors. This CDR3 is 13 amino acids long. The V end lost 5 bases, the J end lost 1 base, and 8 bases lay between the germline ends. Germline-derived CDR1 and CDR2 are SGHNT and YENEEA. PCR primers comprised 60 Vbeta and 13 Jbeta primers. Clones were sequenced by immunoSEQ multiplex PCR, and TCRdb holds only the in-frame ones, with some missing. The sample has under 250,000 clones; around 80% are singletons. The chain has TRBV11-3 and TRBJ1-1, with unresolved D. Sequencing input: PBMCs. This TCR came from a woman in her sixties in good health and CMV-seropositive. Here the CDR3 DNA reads TGTGCCAGCAGCCACCTCAGGAACACTGAAGCTTTCTTT. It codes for CASSHLRNTEAFF.